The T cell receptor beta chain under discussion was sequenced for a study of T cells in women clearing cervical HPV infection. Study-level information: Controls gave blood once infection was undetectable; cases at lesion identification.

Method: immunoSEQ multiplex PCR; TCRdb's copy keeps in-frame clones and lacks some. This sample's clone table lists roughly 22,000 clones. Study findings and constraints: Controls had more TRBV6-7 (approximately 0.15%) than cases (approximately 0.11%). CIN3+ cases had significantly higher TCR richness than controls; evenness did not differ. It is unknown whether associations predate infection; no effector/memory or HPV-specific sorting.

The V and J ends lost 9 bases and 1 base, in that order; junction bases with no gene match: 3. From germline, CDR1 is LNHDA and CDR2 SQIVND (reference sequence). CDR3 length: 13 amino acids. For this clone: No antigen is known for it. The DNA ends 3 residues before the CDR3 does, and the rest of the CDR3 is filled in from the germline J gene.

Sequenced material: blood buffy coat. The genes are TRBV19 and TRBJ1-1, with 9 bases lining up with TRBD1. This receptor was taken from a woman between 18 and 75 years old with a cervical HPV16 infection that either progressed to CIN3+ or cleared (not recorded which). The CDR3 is CASTGQGNTEAFF. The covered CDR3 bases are TGTGCCAGCACGGGACAGGGGAACACTGAA.